The clone carrying this T cell receptor (beta chain) was detected only a few times. There are 14 residues in the CDR3. From germline, CDR1 is SGHNT and CDR2 YYREEE (reference sequence). V was pared by 4 bases and J by 0 bases, with 11 bases between. Treatment of the sample: around 19 received Ad26.COV2.S at low or high dose, single or two shots; five or six received placebo; per-sample allocation not given. Sampling took place 63 days after the first vaccine or placebo injection. The data belong to a study of Ad26.COV2.S vaccination and SARS-CoV-2 variants. About the study: The donor belonged to the COV1001 Ad26.COV2.S trial arm. The authors gave Ad26.COV2.S intramuscularly, either once or twice 56 days apart.

The repertoire was sequenced with immunoSEQ multiplex PCR; TCRdb's copy has only in-frame clones and lacks some. The repertoire has fewer than 800,000 clones, around 89% of them found once; the top ten carry roughly 1.5%. The sequencing used peripheral blood, collected in a trial of Ad26.COV2.S vaccine versus placebo. The TCR was taken from a person aged 18 to 59 who received the Ad26.COV2.S COVID-19 vaccine or a placebo. The chain combines TRBV5-4 with TRBJ2-7; the D gene is possibly TRBD2 (5 bases). The CDR3 DNA follows: TGTGCCAGCAGCCAGGAGGTAACCTCCTACGAGCAGTACTTC. It translates to CASSQEVTSYEQYF.